Below, 9 T cell receptor beta chains from the same sample are listed, as sequenced in a study of blood T cell repertoires in COVID-19. The protocol was immunoSEQ multiplex PCR, while the TCRdb copy is restricted to in-frame clones and leaves out a portion. The sample holds 200,000 to 250,000 clones; over 75% are singletons and the top ten take nearly 9.5%. Sequencing used PBMCs or T cells enriched from blood (not recorded which). The receptors stem from a man between 40 and 49 years old who had recovered from COVID-19.

J is TRBJ1-1 and V is TRBV12-3 or TRBV12-4; D is unresolved. Deletions cut 3 bases from V and 5 bases from J, with 4 bases between. The CDR3 contains 11 residues. The DNA of the CDR3 is TGTGCCAGCAGTTTCAAAACTGAAGCTTTCTTT. Protein product: CASSFKTEAFF.

The V gene is TRBV7-2, the J gene TRBJ2-1, with TRBD2 identical over 15 bases. The V segment lost 5 bases and the J segment 2 bases; nucleotides outside the gene matches: 7. Per germline, CDR1 SGHTA and CDR2 FQGNSA. This CDR3 is 18 amino acids long. In nucleotides, the CDR3 is TGTGCCAGCAGCCTACCGGGACTAGCGGGGGGTGCCTACAATGAGCAGTTCTTC. Its translation: CASSLPGLAGGAYNEQFF.

V gene TRBV9 combines with J gene TRBJ2-1; TRBD2 matches at 7 bases. The junction had 7 bases not matched to a gene; V was cut back by 6 bases and J by 7 bases. Germline V gene lookup returns CDR1 SGDLS and CDR2 YYNGEE. The CDR3 is 13 residues long. CDR3 sequence (DNA): TGTGCCAGCAACCCGGGGGGTTTGAATGAGCAGTTCTTC. It yields the protein CASNPGGLNEQFF.

The rearrangement joins TRBV7-6 to TRBJ2-7, with TRBD1 matching over 10 bases. The CDR3 has 16 amino acids. The germline V gene encodes CDR1 SGHVS and CDR2 FNYEAQ. V lost 2 bases and J lost 0; bases outside the gene matches: 4. The CDR3 DNA reads as TGTGCCAGCAGCTTATGGCGGGACAGGGGCTCCTACGAGCAGTACTTC. Translation: CASSLWRDRGSYEQYF.

In its sample, this clone was seen a few times. The chain employs TRBV28 and TRBJ1-1; possible D gene TRBD1, 6 bases. The V and J ends lost 5 bases and 1 base respectively, with 14 bases between them. CDR1 is MDHEN, CDR2 SYDVKM, per germline. This CDR3 is built from 15 residues. CDR3 nucleotides: TGTGCCAGCAGTCAACCCATACAGGGGAACACTGAAGCTTTCTTT. It encodes CASSQPIQGNTEAFF.

J is TRBJ2-2 and V is TRBV7-8, with 12 bases identical to TRBD2. The germline gives CDR1 SGHVS, CDR2 FQNEAQ. With 4 bases clipped from V and 6 bases from J, the junction kept 6 bases outside the gene matches. The CDR3 runs 16 residues. CDR3 region: CASSSGLAGMAGELFF. DNA for the CDR3: TGTGCCAGCAGCTCCGGACTAGCGGGGATGGCCGGGGAGCTGTTTTTT.

The chain employs TRBV3-1 (or the pseudogene TRBV3-2) and TRBJ1-2, with 11 bases aligning to TRBD1. V lost 1 base and J lost 4; bases outside the gene matches: 2. This CDR3 has 15 amino acids. Germline V gives CDR1 LGHDT, CDR2 YNNKEL (reference sequence). In DNA form, the CDR3 reads TGTGCCAGCAGCCAAGTAGGGACAGGGGGCTATGGCTACACCTTC. It yields the protein CASSQVGTGGYGYTF.

The chain combines TRBV6-6 with TRBJ1-5; 7 bases are shared with TRBD1. Germline assignment: CDR1 MNHNY and CDR2 SVGAGI (reference sequence). Trimming removed 5 bases from V and 2 bases from J; junction bases left unmatched: 15. The CDR3 runs to 18 residues. The CDR3 DNA sequence: TGTGCCAGCAGTCCCCTCAATGTAGGGGGCGTCGGCAATCAGCCCCAGCATTTT. Translating gives CASSPLNVGGVGNQPQHF.

The V call is TRBV29-1, the J call TRBJ2-7, with 7 bases identical to TRBD2. Per the germline V gene, CDR1 is SQVTM and CDR2 is ANQGSEA. The junction had 16 bases not matched to a gene; V was cut back by 2 bases and J by 0 bases. This CDR3 is 18 amino acids long. The chain's CDR3 is CSVENFPREGRRSYEQYF. For the CDR3, the DNA is TGCAGCGTTGAAAACTTTCCAAGGGAGGGCCGCCGCTCCTACGAGCAGTACTTC.